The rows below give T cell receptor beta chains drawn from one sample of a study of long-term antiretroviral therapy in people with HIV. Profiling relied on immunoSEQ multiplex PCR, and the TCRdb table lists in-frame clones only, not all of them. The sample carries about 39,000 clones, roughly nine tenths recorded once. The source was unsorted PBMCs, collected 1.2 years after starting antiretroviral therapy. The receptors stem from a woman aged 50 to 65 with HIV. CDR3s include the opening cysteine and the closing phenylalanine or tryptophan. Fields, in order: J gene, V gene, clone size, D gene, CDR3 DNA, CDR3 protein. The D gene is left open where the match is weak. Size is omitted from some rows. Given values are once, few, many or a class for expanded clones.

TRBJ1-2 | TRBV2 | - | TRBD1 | TGTGCCAGCAGTGAATCCCGGGACAGTGGAGGCTACACCTTC | CASSESRDSGGYTF
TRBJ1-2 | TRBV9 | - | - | TGTGCCAGCAGCGGTCGGCGTGGGGAAGCTAACTATGGCTACACCTTC | CASSGRRGEANYGYTF
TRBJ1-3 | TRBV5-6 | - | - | TGTGCCAGCAGCCAAGCTGGGACCATATATTTT | CASSQAGTIYF
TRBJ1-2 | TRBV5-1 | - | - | TGCGCCAGCAGCTTGGGACCTTCCAACGGCTACACCTTC | CASSLGPSNGYTF
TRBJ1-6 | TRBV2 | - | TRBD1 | TGTGCCAGCAGTCCCAACAGGGGGCGGAATTCACCCCTCCACTTT | CASSPNRGRNSPLHF
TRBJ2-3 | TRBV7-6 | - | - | TGTGCCAGCAGCTTAGAACACCGAGGGGGCACAGATACGCAGTATTTT | CASSLEHRGGTDTQYF
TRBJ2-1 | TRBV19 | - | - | TGTGCCAGTAGTATAACTGGGACCACGCATAATGAGCAGTTCTTC | CASSITGTTHNEQFF
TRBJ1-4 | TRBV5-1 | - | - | TGCGCCAGCAAACCTGACGGAGCTAATGAAAAACTGTTTTTT | CASKPDGANEKLFF
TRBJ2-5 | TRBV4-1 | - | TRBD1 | TGCGCCAGCAGCCAAGAGGGGACGACAGGGGGCGGTCAGACCCAGTACTTC | CASSQEGTTGGGQTQYF
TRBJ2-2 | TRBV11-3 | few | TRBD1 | TGTGCCAGCAGCTTAGGACAGGGCTTGAACACCGGGGAGCTGTTTTTT | CASSLGQGLNTGELFF